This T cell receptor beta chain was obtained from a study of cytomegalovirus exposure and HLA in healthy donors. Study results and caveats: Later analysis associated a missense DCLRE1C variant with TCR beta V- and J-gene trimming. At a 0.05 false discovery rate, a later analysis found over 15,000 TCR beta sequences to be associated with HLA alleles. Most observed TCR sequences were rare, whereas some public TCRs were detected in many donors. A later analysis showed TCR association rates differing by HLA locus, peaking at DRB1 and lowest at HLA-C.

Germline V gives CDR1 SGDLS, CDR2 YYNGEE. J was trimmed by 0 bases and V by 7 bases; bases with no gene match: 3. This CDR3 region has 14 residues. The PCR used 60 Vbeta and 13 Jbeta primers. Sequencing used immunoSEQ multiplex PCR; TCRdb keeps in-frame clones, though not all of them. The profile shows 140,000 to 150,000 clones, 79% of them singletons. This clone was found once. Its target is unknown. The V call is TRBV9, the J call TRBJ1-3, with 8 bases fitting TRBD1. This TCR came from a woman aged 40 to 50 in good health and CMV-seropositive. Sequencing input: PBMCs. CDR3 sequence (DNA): TGTGCCAGCGGACAGGGCGTCTCTGGAAACACCATATATTTT. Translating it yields CASGQGVSGNTIYF.